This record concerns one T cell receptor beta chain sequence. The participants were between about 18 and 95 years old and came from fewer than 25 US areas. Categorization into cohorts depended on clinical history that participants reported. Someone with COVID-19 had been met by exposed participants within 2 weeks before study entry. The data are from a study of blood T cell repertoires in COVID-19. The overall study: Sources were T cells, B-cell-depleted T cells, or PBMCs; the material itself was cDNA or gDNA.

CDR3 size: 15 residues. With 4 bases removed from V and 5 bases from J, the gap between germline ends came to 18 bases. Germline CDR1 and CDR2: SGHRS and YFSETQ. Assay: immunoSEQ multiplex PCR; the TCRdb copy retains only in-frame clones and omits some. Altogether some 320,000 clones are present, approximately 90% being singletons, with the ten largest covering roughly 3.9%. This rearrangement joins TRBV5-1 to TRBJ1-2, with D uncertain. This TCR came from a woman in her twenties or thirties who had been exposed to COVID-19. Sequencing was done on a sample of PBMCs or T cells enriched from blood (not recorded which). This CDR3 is CASSTREGANYGYTF. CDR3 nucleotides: TGCGCCAGCAGCACCCGCGAGGGTGCAAATTATGGCTACACCTTC.